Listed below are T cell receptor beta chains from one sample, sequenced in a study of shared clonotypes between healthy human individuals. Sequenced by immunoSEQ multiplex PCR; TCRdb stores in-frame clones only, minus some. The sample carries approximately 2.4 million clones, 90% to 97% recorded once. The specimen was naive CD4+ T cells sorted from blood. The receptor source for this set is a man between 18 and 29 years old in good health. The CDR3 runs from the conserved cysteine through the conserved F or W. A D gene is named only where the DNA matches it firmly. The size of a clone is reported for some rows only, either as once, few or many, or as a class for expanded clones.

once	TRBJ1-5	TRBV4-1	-	CASSQDYSNQPQHF	TGCGCCAGCAGCCAAGATTACAGCAATCAGCCCCAGCATTTT
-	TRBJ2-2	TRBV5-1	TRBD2	CASSFLTSGVNTGELFF	TGCGCCAGCAGCTTTCTGACTAGCGGGGTGAACACCGGGGAGCTGTTTTTT
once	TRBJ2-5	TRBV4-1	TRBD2	CASSDTSGGQETQYF	TGCGCCAGCAGCGATACTAGCGGGGGGCAAGAGACCCAGTACTTC
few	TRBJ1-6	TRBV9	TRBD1	CASSVTGNSPLHF	TGTGCCAGCAGCGTGACAGGGAATTCACCCCTCCACTTT
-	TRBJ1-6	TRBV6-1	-	CASSEQDSRYSPLHF	TGTGCCAGCAGTGAACAGGACAGCCGTTATTCACCCCTCCACTTT
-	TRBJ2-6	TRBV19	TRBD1	CASSTEQGSYFSGANVLTF	TGTGCCAGTAGTACCGAACAGGGGTCCTACTTCTCTGGGGCCAACGTCCTGACTTTC
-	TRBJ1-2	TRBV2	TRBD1	CASSVQGDYGYTF	TGTGCCAGCAGTGTACAGGGGGACTATGGCTACACCTTC
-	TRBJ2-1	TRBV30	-	CAWSLTEQFF	TGTGCCTGGAGCCTGACCGAGCAGTTCTTC
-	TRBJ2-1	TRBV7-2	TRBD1	CASSPGTVLSSYNEQFF	TGTGCCAGCAGCCCGGGGACAGTTTTAAGCTCCTACAATGAGCAGTTCTTC
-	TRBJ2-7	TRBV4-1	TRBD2	CASSQGLAGGRYEQYF	TGCGCCAGCAGCCAAGGACTAGCGGGGGGACGGTACGAGCAGTACTTC
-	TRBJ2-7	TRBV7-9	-	CASSTLDYEQYF	TGTGCCAGCAGCACGTTGGACTACGAGCAGTACTTC
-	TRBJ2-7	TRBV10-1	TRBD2	CASNRTSGRGQYF	TGCGCCAGCAATAGGACTAGCGGGAGGGGGCAGTACTTC
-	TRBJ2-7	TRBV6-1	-	CASSTRWSYEQYF	TGTGCCAGCTCGACTAGGTGGTCGTACGAGCAGTACTTC
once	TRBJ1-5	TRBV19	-	CASSQDSGNQPQHF	TGTGCCAGTAGCCAGGACAGCGGCAATCAGCCCCAGCATTTT
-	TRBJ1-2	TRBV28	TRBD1	CASSFWTGYYGYTF	TGTGCCAGCAGTTTCTGGACAGGATACTATGGCTACACCTTC
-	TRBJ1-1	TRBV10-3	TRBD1	CAISGSQGARTEAFF	TGTGCCATCAGTGGTTCCCAGGGGGCTAGGACTGAAGCTTTCTTT
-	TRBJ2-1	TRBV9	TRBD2	CASINTLSRGLAGDEQFF	TGTGCCAGCATTAACACTCTTTCTCGAGGACTAGCGGGAGACGAGCAGTTCTTC
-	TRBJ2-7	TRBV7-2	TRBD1	CASSFEGAREQYF	TGTGCCAGCAGCTTCGAGGGGGCGAGGGAGCAGTACTTC
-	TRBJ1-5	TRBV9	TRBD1	CASSQGDSPYQPQHF	TGTGCCAGCAGCCAGGGGGACAGTCCGTATCAGCCCCAGCATTTT
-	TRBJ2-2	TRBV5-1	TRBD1	CASSVRGQGSLGTGELFF	TGCGCCAGCAGCGTGCGGGGACAGGGGTCCTTAGGCACCGGGGAGCTGTTTTTT
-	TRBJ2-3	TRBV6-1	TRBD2	CASSETSAGGADTQYF	TGTGCCAGCAGTGAAACCTCAGCGGGGGGCGCAGATACGCAGTATTTT
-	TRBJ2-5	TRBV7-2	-	CASREGDTPKETQYF	TGTGCCAGCAGGGAGGGGGACACCCCTAAGGAGACCCAGTACTTC
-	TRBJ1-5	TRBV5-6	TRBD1	CASSLAGTGGVQPQHF	TGTGCCAGCAGCTTGGCCGGGACAGGGGGCGTTCAGCCCCAGCATTTT
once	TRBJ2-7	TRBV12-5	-	CASGLVHNANYEQYF	TGTGCTAGTGGTTTGGTACACAACGCCAACTACGAGCAGTACTTC
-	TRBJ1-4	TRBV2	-	CASRAGTTGSTNEKLFF	TGTGCCAGCAGGGCCGGGACCACAGGGTCCACTAATGAAAAACTGTTTTTT
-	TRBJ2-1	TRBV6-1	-	CASSESIDNEQFF	TGTGCCAGCAGTGAGTCGATTGACAATGAGCAGTTCTTC
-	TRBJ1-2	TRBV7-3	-	CASSPSGSGYTF	TGTGCCAGCAGCCCTTCAGGGTCTGGCTACACCTTC